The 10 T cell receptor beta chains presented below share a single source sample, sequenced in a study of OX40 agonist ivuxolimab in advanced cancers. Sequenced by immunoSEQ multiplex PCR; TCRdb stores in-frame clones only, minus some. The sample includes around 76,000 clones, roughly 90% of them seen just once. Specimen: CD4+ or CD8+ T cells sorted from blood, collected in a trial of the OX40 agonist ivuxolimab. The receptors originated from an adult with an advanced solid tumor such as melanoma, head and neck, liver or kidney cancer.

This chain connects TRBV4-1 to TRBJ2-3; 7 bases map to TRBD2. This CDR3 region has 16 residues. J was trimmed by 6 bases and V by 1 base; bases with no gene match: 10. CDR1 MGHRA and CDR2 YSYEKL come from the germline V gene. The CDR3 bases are TGCGCCAGCAGCCAAGGTGTAACGGGAGGCCGGGATACGCAGTATTTT. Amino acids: CASSQGVTGGRDTQYF.

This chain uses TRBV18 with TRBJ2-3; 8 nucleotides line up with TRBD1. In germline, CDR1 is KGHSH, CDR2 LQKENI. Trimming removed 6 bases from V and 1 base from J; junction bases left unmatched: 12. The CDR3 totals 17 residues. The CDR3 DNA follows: TGTGCCAGCTCGCGTTTCCGGGACAGGATGCGCACAGATACGCAGTATTTT. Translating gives CASSRFRDRMRTDTQYF.

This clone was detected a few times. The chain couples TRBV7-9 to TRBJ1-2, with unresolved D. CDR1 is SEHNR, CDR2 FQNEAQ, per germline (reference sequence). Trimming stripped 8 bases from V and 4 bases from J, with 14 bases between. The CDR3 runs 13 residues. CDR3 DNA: TGTGCCAGCCCCACCGGTGTAGGCTATGGCTACACCTTC. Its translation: CASPTGVGYGYTF.

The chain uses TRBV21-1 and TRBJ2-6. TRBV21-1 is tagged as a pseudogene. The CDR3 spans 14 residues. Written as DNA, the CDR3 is TGTGCCAGCAGCAAACCGGGCTGGGCCAACGTCCTGACTTTC. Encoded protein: CASSKPGWANVLTF.

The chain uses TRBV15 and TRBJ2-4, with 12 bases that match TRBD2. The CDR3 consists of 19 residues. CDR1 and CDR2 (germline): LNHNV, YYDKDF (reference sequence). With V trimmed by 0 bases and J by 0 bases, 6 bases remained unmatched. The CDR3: CATSRDLGLAGIAKNIQYF. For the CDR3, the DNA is TGTGCCACCAGCAGAGATCTTGGACTAGCGGGAATAGCCAAAAACATTCAGTACTTC.

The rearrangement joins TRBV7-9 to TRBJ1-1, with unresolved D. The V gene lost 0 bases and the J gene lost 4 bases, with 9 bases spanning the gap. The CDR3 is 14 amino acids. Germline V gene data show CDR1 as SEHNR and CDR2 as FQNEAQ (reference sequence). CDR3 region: CASSLASAATEAFF. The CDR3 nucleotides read TGTGCCAGCAGCTTAGCCTCCGCAGCCACTGAAGCTTTCTTT.

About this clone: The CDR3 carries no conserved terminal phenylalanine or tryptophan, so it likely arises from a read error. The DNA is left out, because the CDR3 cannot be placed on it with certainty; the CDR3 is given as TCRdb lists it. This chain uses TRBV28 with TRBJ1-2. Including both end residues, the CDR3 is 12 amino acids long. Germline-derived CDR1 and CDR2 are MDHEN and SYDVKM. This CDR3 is CASTHRGGGLSV.

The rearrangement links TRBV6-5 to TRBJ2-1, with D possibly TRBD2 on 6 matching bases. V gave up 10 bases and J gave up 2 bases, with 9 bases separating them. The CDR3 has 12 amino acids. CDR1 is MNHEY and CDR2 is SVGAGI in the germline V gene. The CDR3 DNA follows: TGTGCCACCCGGGGGACCTACAATGAGCAGTTCTTC. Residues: CATRGTYNEQFF.

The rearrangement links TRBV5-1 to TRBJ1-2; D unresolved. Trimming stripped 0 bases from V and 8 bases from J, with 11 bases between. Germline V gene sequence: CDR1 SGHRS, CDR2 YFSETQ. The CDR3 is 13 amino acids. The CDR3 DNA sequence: TGCGCCAGCAGCTTGGACGGGGATTGGGGCTACACCTTC. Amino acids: CASSLDGDWGYTF. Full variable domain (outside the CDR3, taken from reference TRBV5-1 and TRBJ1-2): KAGVTQTPRYLIKTRGQQVTLSCSPISGHRSVSWYQQTPGQGLQFLFEYFSETQRNKGNFPGRFSGRQFSNSRSEMNVSTLELGDSALYLCASSLDGDWGYTFGSGTRLTVV.

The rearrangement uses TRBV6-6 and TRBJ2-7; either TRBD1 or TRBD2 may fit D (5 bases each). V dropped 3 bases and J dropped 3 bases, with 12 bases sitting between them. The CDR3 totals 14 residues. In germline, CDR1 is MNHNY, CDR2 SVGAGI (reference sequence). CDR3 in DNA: TGTGCCAGCAGTTATGGGGACCACATCTACGAGCAGTACTTC. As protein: CASSYGDHIYEQYF.